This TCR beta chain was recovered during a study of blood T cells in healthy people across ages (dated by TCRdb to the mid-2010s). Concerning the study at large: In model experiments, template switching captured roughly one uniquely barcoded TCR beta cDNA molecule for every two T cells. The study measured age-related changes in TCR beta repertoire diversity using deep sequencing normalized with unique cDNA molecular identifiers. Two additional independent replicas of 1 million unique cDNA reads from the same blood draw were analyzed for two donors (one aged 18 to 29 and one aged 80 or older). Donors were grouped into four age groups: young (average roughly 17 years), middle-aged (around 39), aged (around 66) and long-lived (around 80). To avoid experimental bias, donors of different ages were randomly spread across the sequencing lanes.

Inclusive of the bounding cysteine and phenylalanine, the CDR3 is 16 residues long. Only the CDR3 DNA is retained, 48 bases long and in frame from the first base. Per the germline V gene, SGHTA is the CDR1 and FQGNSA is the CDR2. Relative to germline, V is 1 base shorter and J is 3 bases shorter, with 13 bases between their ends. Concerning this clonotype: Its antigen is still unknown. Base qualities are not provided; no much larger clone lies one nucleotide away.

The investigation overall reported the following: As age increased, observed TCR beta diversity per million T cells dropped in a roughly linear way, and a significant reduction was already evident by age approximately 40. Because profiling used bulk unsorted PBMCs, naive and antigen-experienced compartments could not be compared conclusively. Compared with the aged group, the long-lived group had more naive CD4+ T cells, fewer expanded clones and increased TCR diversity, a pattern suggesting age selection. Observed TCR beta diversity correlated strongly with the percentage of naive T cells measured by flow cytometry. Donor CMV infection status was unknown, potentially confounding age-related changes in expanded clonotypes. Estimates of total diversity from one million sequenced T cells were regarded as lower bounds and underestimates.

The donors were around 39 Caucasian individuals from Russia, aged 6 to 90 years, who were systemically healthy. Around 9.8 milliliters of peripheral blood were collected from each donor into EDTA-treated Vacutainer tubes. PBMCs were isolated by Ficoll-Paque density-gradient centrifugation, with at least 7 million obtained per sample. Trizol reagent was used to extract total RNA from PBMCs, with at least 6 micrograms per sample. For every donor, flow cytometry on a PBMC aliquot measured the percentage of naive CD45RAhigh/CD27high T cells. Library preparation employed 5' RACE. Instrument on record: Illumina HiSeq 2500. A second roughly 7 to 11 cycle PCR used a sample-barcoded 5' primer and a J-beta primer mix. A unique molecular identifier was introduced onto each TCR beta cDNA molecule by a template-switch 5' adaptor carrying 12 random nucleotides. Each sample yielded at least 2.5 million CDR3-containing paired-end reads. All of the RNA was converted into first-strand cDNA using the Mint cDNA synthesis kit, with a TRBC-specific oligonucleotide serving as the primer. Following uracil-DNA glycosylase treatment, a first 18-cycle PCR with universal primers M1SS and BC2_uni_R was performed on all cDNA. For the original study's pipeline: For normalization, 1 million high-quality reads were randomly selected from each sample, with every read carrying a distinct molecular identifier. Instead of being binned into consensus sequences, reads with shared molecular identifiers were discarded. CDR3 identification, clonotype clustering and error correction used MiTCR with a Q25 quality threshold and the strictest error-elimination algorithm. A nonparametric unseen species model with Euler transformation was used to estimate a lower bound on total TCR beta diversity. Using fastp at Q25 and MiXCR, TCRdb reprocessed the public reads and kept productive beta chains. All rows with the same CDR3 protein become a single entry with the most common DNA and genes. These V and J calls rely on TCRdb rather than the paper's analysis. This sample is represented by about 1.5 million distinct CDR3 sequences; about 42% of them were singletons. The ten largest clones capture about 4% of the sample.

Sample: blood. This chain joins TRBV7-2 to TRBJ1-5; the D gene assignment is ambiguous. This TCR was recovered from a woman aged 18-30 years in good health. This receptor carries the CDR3 CASSLVGGVNNQPQHF. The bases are TGTGCCAGCAGCTTAGTGGGAGGAGTGAACAATCAGCCCCAGCATTTT.